This note documents a single T cell receptor beta chain sequence. This specimen belongs to a study of blood T cell repertoires in COVID-19. Study details: Donors in the United States, Italy and Spain gave samples during acute or convalescent COVID-19. Sources were T cells, B-cell-depleted T cells, or PBMCs; the material itself was cDNA or gDNA.

Per germline, CDR1 SGHTA and CDR2 FQGTGA. The length of the CDR3 is 13 residues. V was clipped by 2 bases and J by 2 bases, with 5 bases between them. Original methodology: Amplification of reference gene primers was used by the study to estimate nucleated cell counts. Using immunoSEQ multiplex PCR, the repertoire was profiled, and TCRdb retains in-frame clones only, with some absent. For V, J and clone size, that table is used; D and trimming come from the DNA. The sample consists of under 300,000 clones, about four fifths of them appearing once. The chain recombines TRBV7-3 with TRBJ2-3; D uncertain. Sequencing input: peripheral blood. This receptor was identified in a woman at least 80 years old with acute or convalescent COVID-19. The CDR3 sequence: CASSLSVTDTQYF. In DNA, the CDR3 is TGTGCCAGCAGCTTATCCGTCACAGATACGCAGTATTTT.